The clone carrying this TCR beta chain has a count of ten or more. Its antigen is undetermined. Trimming shortened V by 3 bases and J by 0 bases, and 9 bases separated the two germline ends. The CDR3 sequence is 15 residues long. Looked up from germline, CDR1 is PRHDT and CDR2 is FYEKMQ (reference sequence). The record originates from a study of post-analysis software for immune sequencing data. Study findings and constraints: Among 5 or 6 TRBV segments more frequent in patients than controls were TRBV5-6, TRBV5-1 and TRBV20-1. Those samples that were prepared in the same batch co-clustered strongly by F measure.

Carried by the TCR beta cDNA libraries were unique molecular identifiers. T cells, about 0.95 to 11 million of them, yielded some 500,000 cDNA molecules. Via MiXCR, TCRdb re-called the PCR reads, giving one row per CDR3 protein. The sample carries some 260,000 distinct CDR3 sequences, around 34% recorded once. Input material: blood. The V and J genes are TRBV13 and TRBJ2-1; D is unresolved. The receptor's source is a girl aged 5-17 years with multiple sclerosis. The CDR3 loop is CASSFDPSSYNEQFF. The CDR3 region has the DNA TGTGCCAGCAGCTTTGACCCGAGCTCCTACAATGAGCAGTTCTTC.